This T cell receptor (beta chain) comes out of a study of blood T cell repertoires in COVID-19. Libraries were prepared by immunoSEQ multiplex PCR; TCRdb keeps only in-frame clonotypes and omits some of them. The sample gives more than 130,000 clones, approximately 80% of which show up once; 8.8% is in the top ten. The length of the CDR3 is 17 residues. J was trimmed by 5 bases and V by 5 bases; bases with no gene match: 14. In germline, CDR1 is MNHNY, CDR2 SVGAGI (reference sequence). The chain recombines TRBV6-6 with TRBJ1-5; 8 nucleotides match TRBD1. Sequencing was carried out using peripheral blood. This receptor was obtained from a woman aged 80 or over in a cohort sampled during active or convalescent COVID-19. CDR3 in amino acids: CASSLILHPGGDQPQHF. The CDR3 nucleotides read TGTGCCAGCAGTCTAATACTACACCCAGGGGGCGATCAGCCCCAGCATTTT.